Following are 27 T cell receptor beta chains from one sample sequenced in a study of beta chain features in type 1 diabetes. Since all of the isolated RNA was reverse transcribed, expressed TCRB transcripts were what got sequenced. Repertoires were generated with immunoSEQ multiplex PCR, while TCRdb's copy carries only in-frame clones and drops some. The repertoire holds some 120,000 clones, with 15% to 20% as singletons. Their recognized antigens are unknown. Study conclusions and caveats: People with Type 1 diabetes carried modestly yet significantly shorter TCRB CDR3s in all four CD4+ subsets.

Sequencing was done on a sample of central memory CD4+ T cells from blood. Receptor source: a man aged 18 to 35 with type 1 diabetes.

This clone was observed a handful of times. The chain carries TRBV5-1 and TRBJ2-7; TRBD1 agrees at 9 bases. The V gene's germline CDR1 is SGHRS and CDR2 YFSETQ. V lost 5 bases to trimming and J lost 4 bases; unmatched junction nucleotides: 13. This CDR3 has 16 amino acids. The CDR3 loop is CASRPAPGQGPYEQYF. In DNA, the CDR3 is TGCGCCAGCAGACCTGCACCGGGACAGGGTCCTTACGAGCAGTACTTC.

CDR3 sequence (DNA): TGTGCCAGCAGCAGTAGCGGGACTAGCACAGATACGCAGTATTTT. Its protein product is CASSSSGTSTDTQYF. V usage is TRBV9 and J usage is TRBJ2-3; 8 bases map to TRBD2. Germline assignment: CDR1 SGDLS and CDR2 YYNGEE. V shed 4 bases, J shed 0 bases, and the junction held 4 bases outside the gene matches. The CDR3 has 15 residues. Filled out from reference TRBV9 and TRBJ2-3, the complete variable domain reads DSGVTQTPKHLITATGQRVTLRCSPRSGDLSVYWYQQSLDQGLQFLIQYYNGEERAKGNILERFSAQQFPDLHSELNLSSLELGDSALYFCASSSSGTSTDTQYFGPGTRLTVL.

The chain uses TRBV18 and TRBJ2-5; D not certain. The V end was cut by 1 base, the J end by 0 bases, with 3 bases between. CDR1 and CDR2 (germline): KGHSH, LQKENI. The CDR3 has 13 amino acids. The CDR3 sequence: CASSPLDQETQYF. CDR3 nucleotides: TGTGCCAGCTCACCACTGGACCAAGAGACCCAGTACTTC.

This clone appeared many times. This sequence joins TRBV30 and TRBJ2-1, with a possible D match to TRBD2 (5 bases). Germline V gives CDR1 GTSNPN, CDR2 SVGIG (reference sequence). This CDR3 contains 13 residues. With 4 bases removed from V and 9 bases from J, the gap between germline ends came to 16 bases. DNA of the CDR3: TGTGCCTGGAAGGCCGCCGAGGGTGGTGAGCAGTTCTTC. Translation gives CAWKAAEGGEQFF.

V usage is TRBV25-1 and J usage is TRBJ1-2, with D maybe TRBD1 (6 bases). Germline V gene lookup returns CDR1 MGHDK and CDR2 SYGVNS. This CDR3 region has 12 residues. Trimming pared 8 bases from V and 4 bases from J, leaving 11 bases between. The CDR3 spells CASEDRAYGYTF. DNA of the CDR3: TGTGCCAGCGAGGACAGAGCCTATGGCTACACCTTC.

This clone was observed a handful of times. The chain joins TRBV10-3 to TRBJ2-3, with 15 bases lining up with TRBD2. Losses at the gene ends were 4 bases for V and 2 bases for J; bases not matched to a gene: 7. CDR3 length equals 18 residues. Germline V gene sequence: CDR1 ENHRY, CDR2 SYGVKD. CDR3 amino acids: CAISGGTSGGSYTDTQYF. The CDR3 region has the DNA TGTGCCATCAGTGGCGGGACTAGCGGGGGGTCATACACAGATACGCAGTATTTT.

This clone turned up a few times. J is TRBJ2-5 and V is TRBV2; 9 nucleotides agree with TRBD1. CDR1 is SNHLY and CDR2 is FYNNEI in the germline V gene. The V and J ends lost 9 bases and 5 bases, in that order; junction bases with no gene match: 4. The CDR3 is 12 residues long. CDR3 region: CASTGGFETQYF. The CDR3 bases are TGTGCCAGTACAGGGGGCTTTGAGACCCAGTACTTC. The whole variable domain, filled in from reference TRBV2 and TRBJ2-5, reads EPEVTQTPSHQVTQMGQEVILRCVPISNHLYFYWYRQILGQKVEFLVSFYNNEISEKSEIFDDQFSVERPDGSNFTLKIRSTKLEDSAMYFCASTGGFETQYFGPGTRLLVL.

Only a few counts were recorded for this clone. This sequence joins TRBV23-1 and TRBJ2-4, with D unresolved. TRBV23-1 is assigned to the ORF class and has an uncertain function. The CDR3 is made up of 20 amino acids. V was trimmed by 0 bases and J by 0 bases, leaving 21 bases between them. This chain's CDR3 is CASSQSNGESPTLAKNIQYF. In DNA, the CDR3 is TGCGCCAGCAGTCAATCGAACGGCGAATCACCTACTCTAGCCAAAAACATTCAGTACTTC.

The chain recombines TRBV9 with TRBJ1-2, with no clear D. The CDR3 has 14 amino acids. Per germline, CDR1 SGDLS and CDR2 YYNGEE. Trimming shortened V by 0 bases and J by 4 bases, and 10 bases separated the two germline ends. In DNA form, the CDR3 reads TGTGCCAGCAGCGTAGCCGAGAAGGGCTATGGCTACACCTTC. This gives the protein CASSVAEKGYGYTF. The variable domain in full, completed from reference TRBV9 and TRBJ1-2, reads DSGVTQTPKHLITATGQRVTLRCSPRSGDLSVYWYQQSLDQGLQFLIQYYNGEERAKGNILERFSAQQFPDLHSELNLSSLELGDSALYFCASSVAEKGYGYTFGSGTRLTVV.

The rearrangement joins TRBV27 to TRBJ2-7; 9 bases map to TRBD1. This CDR3 spans 15 amino acids. Trimming at V came to 6 bases and at J to 5 bases, leaving 11 bases not matched to a gene. Looked up from germline, CDR1 is MNHEY and CDR2 is SMNVEV (reference sequence). The CDR3 coding sequence is TGTGCCAGCAGCGCGCGGACAGGGGTCTTGCACGAGCAGTACTTC. It encodes CASSARTGVLHEQYF.

The chain recombines TRBV30 with TRBJ1-4, with a weak D call TRBD1 (6 bases). CDR3 length: 15 amino acids. Trimming shortened V by 1 base and J by 10 bases, and 19 bases separated the two germline ends. From germline, CDR1 is GTSNPN and CDR2 SVGIG (reference sequence). The CDR3 region has the DNA TGTGCCTGGAGTGGAAGACAGGTCTTGGAAGGAAAACTGTTTTTT. Encoded protein: CAWSGRQVLEGKLFF. Full variable domain (missing parts from reference TRBV30 and TRBJ1-4): SQTIHQWPATLVQPVGSPLSLECTVEGTSNPNLYWYRQAAGRGLQLLFYSVGIGQISSEVPQNLSASRPQDRQFILSSKKLLLSDSGFYLCAWSGRQVLEGKLFFGSGTQLSVL.

This clone was detected a few times. This chain links TRBV19 with TRBJ2-7; TRBD1 matches 7 bases. The germline CDR1 and CDR2 sequences are LNHDA and SQIVND (reference sequence). With V trimmed by 4 bases and J by 9 bases, 15 bases remained unmatched. The CDR3 sequence is 15 residues long. The CDR3 here is CASSNRDSQGKVQYF. In DNA form, the CDR3 reads TGTGCCAGTAGTAATCGGGACAGCCAGGGAAAAGTGCAGTACTTC.

V is TRBV5-1 and J is TRBJ2-1; D perhaps matches TRBD2 (5 bases). V was shortened by 7 bases and J by 4 bases, with 18 bases between the two germline ends. The CDR3 consists of 15 residues. The germline V gene encodes CDR1 SGHRS and CDR2 YFSETQ. The CDR3: CASGRGAEEYNEQFF. The CDR3 bases are TGCGCCAGCGGCCGGGGAGCGGAAGAGTACAATGAGCAGTTCTTC.

This clone was observed a few times. This sample also contains other DNA sequences that code for the same CDR3. The rearrangement joins TRBV29-1 to TRBJ2-7; D might be TRBD1 (6 bases). V lost 8 bases, J lost 0 bases, and 17 bases lay in between. CDR1 and CDR2 (germline): SQVTM, ANQGSEA. The CDR3 spans 14 residues. The CDR3 bases are TGCAGCATCCGGAATACAGGGTTCTCCTACGAGCAGTACTTC. Translation: CSIRNTGFSYEQYF.

V is TRBV29-1 and J is TRBJ1-1; the match to TRBD1 covers 8 bases. CDR1 and CDR2 (germline): SQVTM, ANQGSEA. Trimming at V came to 7 bases and at J to 4 bases, leaving 11 bases not matched to a gene. The CDR3 has 14 residues. The CDR3 DNA reads as TGCAGCGCTGGAACCACCACAGGGGGCACTGAAGCTTTCTTT. Translating gives CSAGTTTGGTEAFF.

In this sample, this clone turned up many times. This rearrangement joins TRBV29-1 to TRBJ2-5; D is unclear. Germline CDR1 SQVTM, CDR2 ANQGSEA. The CDR3 has 11 amino acids. The ends were cut back, 8 bases at V and 0 bases at J, with 7 bases in the middle. CDR3 nucleotide sequence: TGCAGCTCCTATCACCAAGAGACCCAGTACTTC. Protein: CSSYHQETQYF.

This chain connects TRBV30 to TRBJ1-3; D gene uncertain. CDR1 GTSNPN and CDR2 SVGIG come from the germline V gene (reference sequence). The CDR3 is made up of 12 amino acids. Trimming took off 8 bases at V and 0 bases at J, with 8 bases between the two ends. The CDR3 reads CAEEISGNTIYF. The CDR3 nucleotides read TGTGCCGAGGAAATCTCTGGAAACACCATATATTTT.

This clone has only a few counts. The sample has other DNA sequences that encode this CDR3 too. The chain recombines TRBV2 with TRBJ2-7; no definite D call. V lost 2 bases and J lost 2, with 1 base in between. The CDR3 is 11 residues long. Germline CDR1 is SNHLY and CDR2 is FYNNEI. CDR3 amino acids: CASSEPYEQYF. CDR3 DNA sequence: TGTGCCAGCAGTGAACCCTACGAGCAGTACTTC.

This clone was observed a few times. The J gene is TRBJ2-5, the V gene TRBV14; 10 bases align to TRBD2. Trimming took 5 bases from V and 4 from J; bases not matched to a gene: 7. Germline CDR1 SGHDN, CDR2 FVKESK. This CDR3 comprises 15 residues. The CDR3 spells CASSVIAGGRETQYF. In DNA form, the CDR3 reads TGTGCCAGCAGCGTTATAGCGGGAGGAAGAGAGACCCAGTACTTC.

This clone was counted between two and nine times. The chain couples TRBV6-5 to TRBJ2-7; TRBD1 might be the D (5 bases). Germline V gives CDR1 MNHEY, CDR2 SVGAGI. This CDR3 spans 14 amino acids. V lost 6 bases, J lost 4 bases, and 16 bases lay in between. The CDR3 DNA is TGTGCCAGCAGCAAGGACCTGGGGCCTTACGAGCAGTACTTC. This codes for CASSKDLGPYEQYF.

The sample holds a few counts of this clone. The V call is TRBV4-3, the J call TRBJ2-5; maybe TRBD2 (5 bases). The CDR3 spans 15 residues. V was trimmed by 1 base and J by 0 bases, leaving 9 bases between them. CDR1 and CDR2 from the germline V gene are LGHNA and YSLEER. The CDR3 here is CASSQGTGYQETQYF. The CDR3 nucleotides are TGCGCCAGCAGCCAAGGGACTGGCTACCAAGAGACCCAGTACTTC.

The rearrangement uses TRBV18 and TRBJ2-3; possible D gene TRBD2, 6 bases. The CDR3 contains 16 residues. Trimming cost V 1 base and J 0 bases, with 11 bases left between them. From germline, CDR1 is KGHSH and CDR2 LQKENI. CDR3 DNA sequence: TGTGCCAGCTCACCACTTGGCGGGGCTAGCACAGATACGCAGTATTTT. Translated, it gives CASSPLGGASTDTQYF. The full variable domain, its missing parts supplied by reference TRBV18 and TRBJ2-3, is NAGVMQNPRHLVRRRGQEARLRCSPMKGHSHVYWYRQLPEEGLKFMVYLQKENIIDESGMPKERFSAEFPKEGPSILRIQQVVRGDSAAYFCASSPLGGASTDTQYFGPGTRLTVL.

This clone was observed a few times. The V and J genes are TRBV4-1 and TRBJ2-1, with a tentative D call TRBD1 (7 bases). V dropped 5 bases and J dropped 4 bases, with 15 bases sitting between them. CDR3 length equals 15 residues. From germline, CDR1 is MGHRA and CDR2 YSYEKL. The CDR3 nucleotides are TGCGCCAGCAGCGGCAGGGGGGACCTTTACAATGAGCAGTTCTTC. Its translation: CASSGRGDLYNEQFF.

The V and J genes are TRBV18 and TRBJ1-6; D unresolved. This CDR3 has 14 amino acids. The germline gives CDR1 KGHSH, CDR2 LQKENI. V was cut by 4 bases and J by 4 bases, with 8 bases left in between. The chain's CDR3 is CASSQESYNSPLHF. The CDR3 bases are TGTGCCAGCTCACAGGAGTCGTATAATTCACCCCTCCACTTT. Combining the CDR3 with reference TRBV18 and TRBJ1-6 gives the whole variable domain NAGVMQNPRHLVRRRGQEARLRCSPMKGHSHVYWYRQLPEEGLKFMVYLQKENIIDESGMPKERFSAEFPKEGPSILRIQQVVRGDSAAYFCASSQESYNSPLHFGNGTRLTVT.

This rearrangement joins TRBV5-1 to TRBJ1-2; possibly TRBD1 for D (5 bases). The CDR3 is 13 residues long. Trimming took off 4 bases at V and 6 bases at J, with 13 bases between the two ends. Germline CDR1 and CDR2: SGHRS and YFSETQ. The chain's CDR3 is CASSTPQGNGYTF. The CDR3 DNA reads TGCGCCAGCAGCACACCGCAGGGTAATGGCTACACCTTC.

The table lists this clone with a few counts. V and J are TRBV5-1 and TRBJ1-2; no firm D call. Germline CDR1 reads SGHRS; CDR2 reads YFSETQ. The CDR3 contains 15 residues. V dropped 5 bases and J dropped 5 bases, with 19 bases sitting between them. The CDR3 protein is CASSQSMARNYGYTF. The CDR3, as DNA: TGCGCCAGCAGTCAAAGCATGGCAAGAAATTATGGCTACACCTTC.

This clone was seen a handful of times. The genes are TRBV30 and TRBJ1-6; D is unclear. From germline, CDR1 is GTSNPN and CDR2 SVGIG (reference sequence). The CDR3 loop spans 14 amino acids. V lost 0 bases to trimming and J lost 9 bases, with 12 bases between them. This CDR3 reads CAWSVPVIGSPLHF. CDR3 in DNA: TGTGCCTGGAGTGTACCGGTAATAGGTTCACCCCTCCACTTT.